The sequence of this TCR beta chain was determined in a study of breast tumors, draining lymph nodes, adjacent tissues. CDR1 and CDR2 from the germline V gene are SEHNR and FQNEAQ (reference sequence). This CDR3 comprises 15 residues. With 5 bases removed from V and 4 bases from J, the gap between germline ends came to 16 bases. Points from the study as a whole: Tumor TCR diversity was below lymph nodes but above nontumor tissue. Findings are consistent with lymph node origin and intratumoral expansion of most tumor T cells.

In TCRdb, the multiplex PCR reads were re-called with MiXCR into one record per CDR3 protein. The sample lists under 75,000 distinct CDR3 sequences, 57% occurring once. Note on this clonotype: Its cognate antigen is unknown.

The sequenced material came from breast tumor tissue. This clonotype was sampled from a female donor with breast cancer. Some clones in this sample may be carry-over from other donors' samples. This chain connects TRBV7-9 to TRBJ2-3; D gene ambiguous. CDR3: CASSVTGVLADTQYF. The CDR3, as DNA: TGTGCCAGCAGCGTCACTGGTGTCCTCGCAGATACGCAGTATTTT.